The next 20 T cell receptor beta chains were all read from a single sample in a study of sequential checkpoint blockade in melanoma. Sequencing was performed with immunoSEQ multiplex PCR; in TCRdb, only in-frame clones are kept and a portion is missing. Among about 22,000 clones listed, 65% to 75% were seen once. The treatment is: randomized to nivolumab then ipilimumab (arm A) or the reverse (arm B). Source: CD8+ T cells sorted from blood (inferred from file names), taken from a patient given nivolumab and ipilimumab in sequence. The receptors originated from a human donor with melanoma.

The chain carries TRBV7-8 and TRBJ2-1, with 7 bases matching TRBD1. The CDR3 contains 16 residues. Trimming cost V 5 bases and J 0 bases; bases outside gene matches: 7. CDR1 and CDR2 (germline): SGHVS, FQNEAQ. CDR3 region: CASSQLRDSSYNEQFF. The DNA for the CDR3 is TGTGCCAGCAGCCAGCTTAGGGACAGCTCCTACAATGAGCAGTTCTTC.

This clone was counted between two and nine times. The gene calls are TRBV7-9 and TRBJ1-1, with D possibly being TRBD1 (6 bases). Germline V CDR1 and CDR2: SEHNR, FQNEAQ (reference sequence). The ends were cut back, 5 bases at V and 5 bases at J, with 12 bases in the middle. The CDR3 has 13 residues. The DNA for the CDR3 is TGTGCCAGCAGCCAAAGGGGGGGAACTGAAGCTTTCTTT. It specifies CASSQRGGTEAFF.

This clone was counted only a few times. V usage is TRBV27 and J usage is TRBJ2-6; D unclear. V lost 3 bases and J 4 bases, leaving 4 bases between the germline ends. Germline lookup yields CDR1 MNHEY and CDR2 SMNVEV (reference sequence). This CDR3 contains 13 residues. The CDR3 nucleotides read TGTGCCAGCAGTTTGGGCGGGGCCAACGTCCTGACTTTC. This codes for CASSLGGANVLTF.

This clone has just a few counts. J is TRBJ1-1 and V is TRBV18; TRBD1 agrees at 9 bases. The CDR3 is 14 amino acids. Trimming at V came to 3 bases and at J to 3 bases, leaving 2 bases not matched to a gene. Germline V CDR1 and CDR2: KGHSH, LQKENI. Here the CDR3 reads CASSPTGGDTEAFF. The CDR3 DNA reads as TGTGCCAGCTCACCCACAGGGGGCGACACTGAAGCTTTCTTT.

The chain combines TRBV5-1 with TRBJ2-1, with 10 nucleotides matching TRBD2. CDR1 SGHRS and CDR2 YFSETQ come from the germline V gene. The CDR3 contains 16 residues. V trimming: 0 bases; J trimming: 4 bases; junction bases outside the gene matches: 4. CDR3 residues: CASSLAASGGYNEQFF. CDR3 DNA sequence: TGCGCCAGCAGCTTGGCGGCTAGCGGGGGTTACAATGAGCAGTTCTTC. The variable domain in full, with the rest retrieved from reference TRBV5-1 and TRBJ2-1, is KAGVTQTPRYLIKTRGQQVTLSCSPISGHRSVSWYQQTPGQGLQFLFEYFSETQRNKGNFPGRFSGRQFSNSRSEMNVSTLELGDSALYLCASSLAASGGYNEQFFGPGTRLTVL.

The V and J genes are TRBV5-1 and TRBJ2-2; D remains unclear. V gave up 1 base and J gave up 4 bases, with 2 bases separating them. Germline loops: CDR1 SGHRS, CDR2 YFSETQ. The CDR3 extends over 12 amino acids. The CDR3 spells CASSLLTGELFF. The CDR3 region has the DNA TGCGCCAGCAGCTTGCTCACCGGGGAGCTGTTTTTT.

V is TRBV7-9 and J is TRBJ1-2, with D possibly TRBD1 on 5 matching bases. V lost 6 bases and J lost 7, with 21 bases in between. The CDR3 loop spans 15 amino acids. Germline-derived CDR1 and CDR2 are SEHNR and FQNEAQ (reference sequence). CDR3 amino acids: CASSFGGIGLSGYTF. In DNA, the CDR3 is TGTGCCAGCAGTTTTGGGGGGATCGGACTTTCTGGCTACACCTTC.

The rearrangement links TRBV2 to TRBJ2-7, with 9 nucleotides matching TRBD1. Germline CDR1 SNHLY, CDR2 FYNNEI. V shed 6 bases, J shed 3 bases, and the junction held 9 bases outside the gene matches. This CDR3 is built from 15 residues. The CDR3 region is CASRDGQGLIYEQYV. The CDR3 region has the DNA TGTGCCAGCAGAGACGGACAGGGGCTTATCTACGAGCAGTACGTC.

The chain links TRBV7-9 to TRBJ1-2; D gene ambiguous. Germline V gene data show CDR1 as SEHNR and CDR2 as FQNEAQ (reference sequence). The V end was cut by 0 bases, the J end by 6 bases, with 8 bases between. This CDR3 has 13 residues. As DNA, the CDR3 is TGTGCCAGCAGCTTAGCGCCCCGAGATGGCTACACCTTC. It is translated as CASSLAPRDGYTF. Supplemented by reference TRBV7-9 and TRBJ1-2, the full variable domain reads DTGVSQNPRHKITKRGQNVTFRCDPISEHNRLYWYRQTLGQGPEFLTYFQNEAQLEKSRLLSDRFSAERPKGSFSTLEIQRTEQGDSAMYLCASSLAPRDGYTFGSGTRLTVV.

V gene TRBV2 combines with J gene TRBJ2-6, with D maybe TRBD1 (5 bases). The CDR3 sequence is 17 residues long. Germline CDR1 SNHLY, CDR2 FYNNEI. V dropped 7 bases and J dropped 0 bases, with 16 bases sitting between them. CDR3 coding DNA: TGTGCCAGCACGGCAGGGCGTCCATACTCTGGGGCCAACGTCCTGACTTTC. The encoded protein is CASTAGRPYSGANVLTF.

The sample holds one count of this clone. The chain uses TRBV9 and TRBJ2-1; TRBD2 is a possible D gene (7 bases). The CDR3 runs 17 residues. Germline loops: CDR1 SGDLS, CDR2 YYNGEE. Trimming took off 0 bases at V and 4 bases at J, with 17 bases between the two ends. The CDR3 region has the DNA TGTGCCAGCAGCGTAGAGGTTCGGGGGGCGTCGTACAATGAGCAGTTCTTC. Its protein product is CASSVEVRGASYNEQFF.

The V and J genes are TRBV6-5 and TRBJ2-1; the D gene is possibly TRBD1 (5 bases). Germline loops: CDR1 MNHEY, CDR2 SVGAGI. Trimming shortened V by 5 bases and J by 5 bases, and 7 bases separated the two germline ends. The CDR3 extends over 12 amino acids. The CDR3 coding sequence is TGTGCCAGCAGTACAGGTGACAATGAGCAGTTCTTC. It codes for CASSTGDNEQFF.

In this sample, this clone turned up a few times. V gene TRBV29-1 combines with J gene TRBJ2-3; TRBD2 might be the D (6 bases). V lost 3 bases and J 4 bases, leaving 14 bases between the germline ends. Germline V lookup: CDR1 SQVTM, CDR2 ANQGSEA. This CDR3 contains 14 residues. CDR3 nucleotide sequence: TGCAGCGTTGATTCGACGGGGGTACCAGATACGCAGTATTTT. This sequence encodes CSVDSTGVPDTQYF.

This clone is judged medium-sized. The gene calls are TRBV7-9 and TRBJ1-4; the D gene is possibly TRBD1 (5 bases). This CDR3 has 13 amino acids. Looked up from germline, CDR1 is SEHNR and CDR2 is FQNEAQ (reference sequence). V was trimmed by 1 base and J by 8 bases, leaving 8 bases between them. CDR3 sequence: CASSLGGGEKLFF. The DNA for the CDR3 is TGTGCCAGCAGCTTAGGGGGCGGAGAAAAACTGTTTTTT.

The chain has TRBV7-3 and TRBJ2-1; 11 positions agree with TRBD2. The CDR3 runs 14 residues. Germline CDR1 and CDR2: SGHTA and FQGTGA. Unmatched junction bases numbered 0, after V lost 4 bases and J lost 4 bases. The CDR3 DNA reads as TGTGCCAGCAGCTCTAGCGGGGGGTACAATGAGCAGTTCTTC. Translation: CASSSSGGYNEQFF.

The chain links TRBV5-1 to TRBJ2-3, with D maybe TRBD2 (5 bases). This CDR3 has 15 residues. V was clipped by 4 bases and J by 4 bases, with 16 bases between them. The germline V gene encodes CDR1 SGHRS and CDR2 YFSETQ. The DNA for the CDR3 is TGCGCCAGCAGCCCGGAACTAGAAATAGCAGATACGCAGTATTTT. It yields the protein CASSPELEIADTQYF.

The chain joins TRBV7-2 to TRBJ2-1; 12 bases fit TRBD1. The junction had 3 bases not matched to a gene; V was cut back by 4 bases and J by 5 bases. The V gene's germline CDR1 is SGHTA and CDR2 FQGNSA. There are 15 residues in the CDR3. The CDR3 nucleotides read TGTGCCAGCAGCTGGGGACAGGGGGCCGACAATGAGCAGTTCTTC. Amino acid sequence: CASSWGQGADNEQFF.

On this clone itself: An end of the junction differs from the germline gene, which may be a read error. V usage is TRBV10-3 and J usage is TRBJ1-6; TRBD1 matches 9 bases. The CDR3 consists of 16 residues. Germline CDR1 is ENHRY and CDR2 is SYGVKD. The CDR3 reads CASSYRRDRADSPLHF. The CDR3, as DNA: TGTGCCAGCAGTTACCGGAGGGACAGGGCCGATTCACCCCTCCACTTT.

The rearrangement uses TRBV19 and TRBJ1-1; no definite D call. Trimming took off 3 bases at V and 1 base at J, with 9 bases between the two ends. Germline assignment: CDR1 LNHDA and CDR2 SQIVND (reference sequence). This CDR3 has 14 residues. The CDR3 spells CASSMWASNTEAFF. CDR3 DNA: TGTGCCAGTAGTATGTGGGCATCGAACACTGAAGCTTTCTTT.

J is TRBJ2-5 and V is TRBV13; 7 positions match TRBD2. Judging by the DNA end, TRBJ2-7 fits better; the J call may be wrong. The germline CDR1 and CDR2 sequences are PRHDT and FYEKMQ (reference sequence). This CDR3 spans 12 amino acids. This CDR3 reads CASSRTGGEQYF. As DNA, the CDR3 is TGTGCCAGCAGCCGGACGGGGGGCGAGCAGTACTTC.